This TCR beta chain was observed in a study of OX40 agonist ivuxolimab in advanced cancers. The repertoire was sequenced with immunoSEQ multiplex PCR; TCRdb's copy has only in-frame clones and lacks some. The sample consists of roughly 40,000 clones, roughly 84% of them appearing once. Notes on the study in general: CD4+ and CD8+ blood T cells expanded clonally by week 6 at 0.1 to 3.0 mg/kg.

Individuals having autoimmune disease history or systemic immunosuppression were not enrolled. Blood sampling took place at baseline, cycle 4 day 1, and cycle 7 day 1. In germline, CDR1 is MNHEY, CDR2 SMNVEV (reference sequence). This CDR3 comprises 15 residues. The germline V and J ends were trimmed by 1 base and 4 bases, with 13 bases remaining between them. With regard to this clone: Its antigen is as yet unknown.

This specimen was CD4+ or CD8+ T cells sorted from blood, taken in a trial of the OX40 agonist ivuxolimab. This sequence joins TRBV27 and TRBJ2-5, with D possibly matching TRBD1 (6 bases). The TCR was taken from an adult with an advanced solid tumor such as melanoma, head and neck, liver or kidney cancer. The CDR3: CASSLYPGAGETQYF. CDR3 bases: TGTGCCAGCAGTTTATATCCAGGGGCAGGAGAGACCCAGTACTTC.